This record covers a single T cell receptor beta chain. Its specificity is unknown. One end of the junction fails to match germline, which may point to a read error. The TCR alpha and TCR beta cDNA libraries, bearing sample barcodes and UMIs, were generated by 5'RACE using constant-segment primers. TCRdb re-derived calls from the 5' RACE reads in MiXCR, one entry per CDR3 protein. Among about 400,000 distinct CDR3 sequences listed, 18% were seen once. This sample was taken from a study of T-cell memory formation after mild COVID-19. The wider study: The study found TCR clusters largely donor specific. General study findings and limits: A second wave of clones peaked on day 37, and their SARS-CoV-2 specificity went unconfirmed. CD4/CD8 balance characterized clones contracting day 15 to 85, and CD4+ skew characterized later expanders.

The germline gives CDR1 DFQATT, CDR2 SNEGSKA (reference sequence). The CDR3 has 13 amino acids. The rearrangement uses TRBV20-1 and TRBJ1-5; D remains ambiguous. The TCR sequence derives from a man between 18 and 29 years old who had mild COVID-19 (a few samples of this study predate the infection). Cell type and time point are not known. Sequencing was done on a sample of PBMCs or a T cell subset sorted from them (not recorded which). In nucleotides, the CDR3 is TGCAGTGCTAGAGGCCCAGCAAATCAGCCCAAGCATTTT. Translating gives CSARGPANQPKHF.